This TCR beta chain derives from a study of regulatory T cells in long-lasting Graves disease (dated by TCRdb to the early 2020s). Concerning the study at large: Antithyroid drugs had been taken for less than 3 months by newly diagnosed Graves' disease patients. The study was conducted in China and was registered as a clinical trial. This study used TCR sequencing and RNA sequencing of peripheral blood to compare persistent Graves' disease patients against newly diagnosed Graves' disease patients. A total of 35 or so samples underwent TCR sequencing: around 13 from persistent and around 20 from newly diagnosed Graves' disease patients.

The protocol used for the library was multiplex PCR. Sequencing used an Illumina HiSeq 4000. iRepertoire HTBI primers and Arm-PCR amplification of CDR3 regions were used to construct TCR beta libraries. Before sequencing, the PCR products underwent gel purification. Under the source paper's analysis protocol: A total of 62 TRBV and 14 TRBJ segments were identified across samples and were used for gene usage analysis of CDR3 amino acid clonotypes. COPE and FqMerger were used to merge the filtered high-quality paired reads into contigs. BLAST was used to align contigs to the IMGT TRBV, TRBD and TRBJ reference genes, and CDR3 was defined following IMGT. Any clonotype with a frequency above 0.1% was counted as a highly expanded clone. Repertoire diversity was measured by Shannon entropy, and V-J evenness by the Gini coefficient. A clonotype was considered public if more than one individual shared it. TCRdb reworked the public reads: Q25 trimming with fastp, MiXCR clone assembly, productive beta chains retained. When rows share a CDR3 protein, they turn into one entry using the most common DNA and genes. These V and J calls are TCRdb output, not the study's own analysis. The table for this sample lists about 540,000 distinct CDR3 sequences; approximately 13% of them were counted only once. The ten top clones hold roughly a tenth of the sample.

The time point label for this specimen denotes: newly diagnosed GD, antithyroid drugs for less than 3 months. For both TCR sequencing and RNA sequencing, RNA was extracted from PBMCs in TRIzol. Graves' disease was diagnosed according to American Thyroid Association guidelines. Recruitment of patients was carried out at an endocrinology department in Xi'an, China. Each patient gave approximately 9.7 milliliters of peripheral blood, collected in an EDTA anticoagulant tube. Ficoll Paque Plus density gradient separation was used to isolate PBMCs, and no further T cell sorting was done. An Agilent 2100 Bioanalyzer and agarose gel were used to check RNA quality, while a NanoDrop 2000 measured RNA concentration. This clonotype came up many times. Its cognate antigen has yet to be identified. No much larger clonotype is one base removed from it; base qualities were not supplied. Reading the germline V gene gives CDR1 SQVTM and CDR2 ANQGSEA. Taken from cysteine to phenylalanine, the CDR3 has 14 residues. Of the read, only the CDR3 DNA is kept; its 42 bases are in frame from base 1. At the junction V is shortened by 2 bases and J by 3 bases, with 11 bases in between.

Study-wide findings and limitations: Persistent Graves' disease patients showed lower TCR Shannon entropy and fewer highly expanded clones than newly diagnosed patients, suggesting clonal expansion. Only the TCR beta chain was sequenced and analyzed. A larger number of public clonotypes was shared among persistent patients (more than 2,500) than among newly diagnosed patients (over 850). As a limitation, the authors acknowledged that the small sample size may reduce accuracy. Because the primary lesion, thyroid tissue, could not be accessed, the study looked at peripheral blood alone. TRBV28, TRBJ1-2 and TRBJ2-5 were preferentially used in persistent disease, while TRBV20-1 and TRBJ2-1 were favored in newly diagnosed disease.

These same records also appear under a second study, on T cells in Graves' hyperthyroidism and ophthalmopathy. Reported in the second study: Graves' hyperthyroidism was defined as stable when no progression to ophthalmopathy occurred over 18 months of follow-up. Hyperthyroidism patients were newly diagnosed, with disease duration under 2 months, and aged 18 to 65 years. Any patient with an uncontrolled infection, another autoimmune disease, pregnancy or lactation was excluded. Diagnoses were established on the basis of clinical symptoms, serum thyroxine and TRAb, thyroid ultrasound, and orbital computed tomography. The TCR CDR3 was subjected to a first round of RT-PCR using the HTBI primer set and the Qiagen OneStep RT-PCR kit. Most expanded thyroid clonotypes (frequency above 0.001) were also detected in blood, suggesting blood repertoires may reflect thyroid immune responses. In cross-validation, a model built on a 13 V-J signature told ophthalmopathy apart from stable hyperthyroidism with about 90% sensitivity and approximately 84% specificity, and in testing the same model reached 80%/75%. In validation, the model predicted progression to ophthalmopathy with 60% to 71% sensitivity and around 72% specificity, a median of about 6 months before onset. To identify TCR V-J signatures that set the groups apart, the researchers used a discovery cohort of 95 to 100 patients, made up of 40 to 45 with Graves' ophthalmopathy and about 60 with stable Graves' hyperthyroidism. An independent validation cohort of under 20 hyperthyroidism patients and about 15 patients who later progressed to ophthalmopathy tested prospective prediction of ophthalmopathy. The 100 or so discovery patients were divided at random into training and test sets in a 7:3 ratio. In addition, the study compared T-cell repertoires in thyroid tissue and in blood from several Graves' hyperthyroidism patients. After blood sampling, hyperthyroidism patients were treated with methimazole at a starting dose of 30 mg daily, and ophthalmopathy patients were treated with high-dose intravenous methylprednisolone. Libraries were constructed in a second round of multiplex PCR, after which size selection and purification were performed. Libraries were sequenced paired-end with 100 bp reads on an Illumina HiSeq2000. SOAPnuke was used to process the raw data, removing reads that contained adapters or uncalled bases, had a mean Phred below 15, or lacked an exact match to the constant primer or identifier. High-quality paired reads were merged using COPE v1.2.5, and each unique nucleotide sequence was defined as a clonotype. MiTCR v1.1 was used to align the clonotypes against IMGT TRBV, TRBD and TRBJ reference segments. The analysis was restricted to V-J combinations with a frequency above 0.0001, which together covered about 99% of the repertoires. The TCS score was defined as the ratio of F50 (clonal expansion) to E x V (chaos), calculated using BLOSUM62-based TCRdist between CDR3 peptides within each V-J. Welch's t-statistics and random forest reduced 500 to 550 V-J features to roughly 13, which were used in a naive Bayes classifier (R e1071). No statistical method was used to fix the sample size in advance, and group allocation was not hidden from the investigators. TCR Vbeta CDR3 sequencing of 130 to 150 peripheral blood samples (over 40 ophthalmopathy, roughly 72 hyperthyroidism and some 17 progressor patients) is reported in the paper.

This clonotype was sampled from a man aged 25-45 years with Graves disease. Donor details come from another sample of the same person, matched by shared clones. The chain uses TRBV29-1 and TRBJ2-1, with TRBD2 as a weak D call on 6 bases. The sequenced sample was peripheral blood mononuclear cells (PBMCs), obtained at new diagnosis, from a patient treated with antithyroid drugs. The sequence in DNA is TGCAGCGTTGAACGGGAGTGGGGCTACAATGAGCAGTTCTTC. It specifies CSVEREWGYNEQFF.